A selection of T cell receptor beta chains follows, all from one sample in a study of T cells in localized non-small cell lung cancer. The protocol was immunoSEQ multiplex PCR, while the TCRdb copy is restricted to in-frame clones and leaves out a portion. Of around 30,000 clones in the sample, around 80% were seen once. Here the sequenced sample was peripheral blood, taken before any cancer treatment. These receptors originate from a male donor older than 55 with stage II squamous cell lung carcinoma. CDR3s include the opening cysteine and the closing phenylalanine or tryptophan. Fields, in order: D gene, J gene, clone size, V gene, CDR3 DNA, CDR3 protein. The D gene is left open where the match is weak. Size values are once, few and many counts, or a class for expanded clones, and some rows have none.

>.|TRBJ1-5|.|TRBV21-1
TGTGCCACCCCTGGCTTGCATGATAGCAATCAGCCCCAGCATTTT
CATPGLHDSNQPQHF
>.|TRBJ2-7|few|TRBV5-1
TGCGCCAGCAGCTTGGAGGACAGTTCTTACGAGCAGTACTTC
CASSLEDSSYEQYF
>.|TRBJ2-1|.|TRBV7-9
TGTGCCAGCGGTACTCAAGGACCGATCTACAATGAGCAGTTCTTC
CASGTQGPIYNEQFF
>TRBD1|TRBJ1-1|.|TRBV10-3
TGTGCCATCAGTTTTGACAGGGGTGAGAACACTGAAGCTTTCTTT
CAISFDRGENTEAFF
>.|TRBJ2-7|.|TRBV14
TGTGCCAGCAGCCTTTTAAACGGCGGTGAGCAGTACTTC
CASSLLNGGEQYF
>TRBD1|TRBJ1-5|few|TRBV7-8
TGTGCCAGCAGCTCGGGGACAGGGGGTAAACAGCCCCAGCATTTT
CASSSGTGGKQPQHF
>TRBD1|TRBJ1-2|.|TRBV7-8
TGTGCCAGCAGCCCGGGACAGTATGGCTACACCTTC
CASSPGQYGYTF
>.|TRBJ1-5|few|TRBV19
TGTGCCAGTAGTTCGAAGTGGGCAGGACAGCCCCAGCATTTT
CASSSKWAGQPQHF
>.|TRBJ1-4|few|TRBV19
TGTGCTACGGGGAATGTCCCGGGGGCGCTGAGTGAAAAACTGTTTTTT
CATGNVPGALSEKLFF
>TRBD1|TRBJ2-7|.|TRBV7-9
TGTGCCAGCAGCTTCAGACAGGGGGCCCCCTACGAGCAGTACTTC
CASSFRQGAPYEQYF
>.|TRBJ2-3|.|TRBV27
TGTGCCAGCAGTTCCCCCTCGACACCTAGCACAGATACGCAGTATTTT
CASSSPSTPSTDTQYF
>.|TRBJ2-1|.|TRBV5-4
TGTGCCAGCAGCTCGCCGGGAAAACGTGAGCAGTTCTTC
CASSSPGKREQFF
>TRBD1|TRBJ2-7|.|TRBV27
TGTGCCAGCAGTTTATCGAGGACAGGCGAGCAGTACTTC
CASSLSRTGEQYF
>.|TRBJ2-3|few|TRBV7-9
TGTGCCAGCAGCTTAAGTCTGACCAAGGATACGCAGTATTTT
CASSLSLTKDTQYF
>.|TRBJ2-5|.|TRBV5-1
TGCGCCAGCAGCCCGGACGCGGAGACCCAGTACTTC
CASSPDAETQYF
>TRBD2|TRBJ2-5|.|TRBV5-1
TGCGCCAGCAGCTTGGATGGAGCGGGGGCTCAAGAGACCCAGTACTTC
CASSLDGAGAQETQYF
>.|TRBJ1-1|.|TRBV7-9
TGTGCCAGCAGCTGGGACACTGAAGCTTTCTTT
CASSWDTEAFF
>TRBD2|TRBJ2-1|.|TRBV19
TGTGCCAGTAGTCCGCTAGCGGGATCCTACAATGAGCAGTTCTTC
CASSPLAGSYNEQFF
>TRBD1|TRBJ1-1|.|TRBV19
TGTGCCAGTAGTGGGGGGACAGTTGAAGCTTTCTTT
CASSGGTVEAFF
>.|TRBJ2-1|.|TRBV15
TGTGCCACCAGCAGTTTGGAATGGGCAGATGAGCAGTTCTTC
CATSSLEWADEQFF
>.|TRBJ2-7|.|TRBV15
TGTGCCACCAGCAGAGACAGGGGCCCCTACGAGCAGTACTTC
CATSRDRGPYEQYF
>TRBD2|TRBJ2-3|once|TRBV10-3
TGTGCCATCGGGAGGGGAAGTTTCACAGATACGCAGTATTTT
CAIGRGSFTDTQYF
>.|TRBJ2-1|.|TRBV5-1
TGCGCCAGCAGCCAGCCGAGAAGACTGGAGGAGCAGTTCTTC
CASSQPRRLEEQFF
>.|TRBJ2-3|.|TRBV19
TGTGCCACCGATAATCCAGCGGATGATACGCAGTATTTT
CATDNPADDTQYF
>.|TRBJ2-1|once|TRBV7-3
TGTGCCAGCAGCTTAGGGACCCCGGCGAGCTCCTACAATGAGCAGTTCTTC
CASSLGTPASSYNEQFF
>.|TRBJ1-2|.|TRBV5-5
TGTGCCAGCAGCCCGTACGGGGGACTTTCCTATGGCTACACCTTC
CASSPYGGLSYGYTF
>.|TRBJ1-1|few|TRBV9
TGTGCCAGCAGCGTAGAAGGACAGCTCACTGAAGCTTTCTTT
CASSVEGQLTEAFF
>TRBD2|TRBJ2-7|.|TRBV18
TGTGCCAGCAAAGGGACTACCTACGAGCAGTACTTC
CASKGTTYEQYF
>.|TRBJ2-3|once|TRBV29-1
TGCAGCGTGGAGAAAACAGGGACGGACACAGATACGCAGTATTTT
CSVEKTGTDTDTQYF
>TRBD2|TRBJ2-5|.|TRBV30
TGTGCCTGGAGTGGTGGTAGCGGGAGGGGCAGCCAAGAGACCCAGTACTTC
CAWSGGSGRGSQETQYF
>.|TRBJ1-1|few|TRBV7-6
TGTGCCAGCAGCTTACTCAGGGGAACTGAAGCTTTCTTT
CASSLLRGTEAFF
>.|TRBJ1-1|.|TRBV20-1
TGCAGTGCTACAGGGGACACTGAAGCTTTCTTT
CSATGDTEAFF
>.|TRBJ1-2|.|TRBV5-4
TGTGCCAGCAGTGACCAGGGAGGGAGGAACTATGGCTACACCTTC
CASSDQGGRNYGYTF
>.|TRBJ1-2|.|TRBV5-1
TGCGCCAGCAGCTTTACAGGGTCACTCGACTATGGCTACACCTTC
CASSFTGSLDYGYTF
>TRBD1|TRBJ1-5|.|TRBV10-2
TGCGCCAGCAGTGAACGAACAGGGGGGACCCAGCATTTT
CASSERTGGTQHF
>.|TRBJ1-1|.|TRBV18
TGTGCCAGCTCACCACCGATCTTGACAGAGCCTGAAGCTTTCTTT
CASSPPILTEPEAFF
>.|TRBJ1-5|.|TRBV5-6
TGTGCCAGCAGCTTGGGAAATAGCAATCAGCCCCAGCATTTT
CASSLGNSNQPQHF
>.|TRBJ1-1|.|TRBV27
TGTGCCAGCAGTCCATTAGGACGACACCTTTCTAAGAACACTGAAGCTTTCTTT
CASSPLGRHLSKNTEAFF
>.|TRBJ1-1|.|TRBV5-1
TGCGCCAGCAGCTTGTGGGGGAATGCGGGCGACACTGAAGCTTTCTTT
CASSLWGNAGDTEAFF
>TRBD2|TRBJ2-1|once|TRBV4-1
TGCGCCAGCAGCCCGGGGGGCGGGAGGGGGAATGAGCAATTCTTC
CASSPGGGRGNEQFF
>.|TRBJ2-1|.|TRBV4-1
TGCGCCAGCAGCCAAGTCGTTCCTCAGGGTCTTGCTGAGCAGTTCTTC
CASSQVVPQGLAEQFF
>.|TRBJ2-3|.|TRBV7-9
.
CASSPWASRTQIRSIF
>.|TRBJ2-7|.|TRBV5-1
TGCGCCAGCAGCGCCGCGACAGTGATTCGCGACGAGCAGTACTTC
CASSAATVIRDEQYF
>TRBD2|TRBJ2-3|.|TRBV30
TGTGCCTGGGGGACTAGCGGGGGGTCTAGCACAGATACGCAGTATTTT
CAWGTSGGSSTDTQYF
>TRBD2|TRBJ2-1|few|TRBV5-8
TGTGCCAGCAGCGTCGGGGCTAGCGGTTACAATGAGCAGTTCTTC
CASSVGASGYNEQFF
>.|TRBJ2-3|.|TRBV7-9
TGTGCCAGCAGCGCCCCTAGCACAGATACGCAGTATTTT
CASSAPSTDTQYF
>.|TRBJ2-4|.|TRBV6-5
TGTGCCAGCAGCTTCGGGCCATTAGCCAAAAACATTCAGTACTTC
CASSFGPLAKNIQYF
>.|TRBJ1-2|.|TRBV5-1
TGCGCCAGCAGCGAGGACGGACAGATAGGCTACACCTTC
CASSEDGQIGYTF
>.|TRBJ2-7|.|TRBV5-1
TGCGCCAGCAGCTTACGGGAAGCATCCGAGCAGTACTTC
CASSLREASEQYF
>TRBD1|TRBJ1-1|.|TRBV7-9
TGTGCCAGCAGCCTAAATACAGGGGAAACTGAAGCTTTCTTT
CASSLNTGETEAFF
>.|TRBJ2-2|.|TRBV11-3
TGTGCCAGCAGCGCCTCAGGGGTCAGCACCGGGGAGCTGTTTTTT
CASSASGVSTGELFF
>.|TRBJ2-7|.|TRBV6-1
TGTGCCAGCAGGTTGGAAGCGGGCTCCTACGAGCAGTACTTC
CASRLEAGSYEQYF
>TRBD1|TRBJ1-1|.|TRBV19
TGTGCCAGTAGTTTTAGACAGGGGAACACTGAAGCTTTCTTT
CASSFRQGNTEAFF
>.|TRBJ1-6|.|TRBV30
TGTGCCTGGAGTGTAAAATTCGGCCGGGGGGAGGGGTCACCCCTCCACTTT
CAWSVKFGRGEGSPLHF
>.|TRBJ2-1|once|TRBV5-4
TGTGCCAGCAGCTCAGACTACGACTGGGGTGAGCAGTTCTTC
CASSSDYDWGEQFF
>.|TRBJ2-1|.|TRBV27
TGTGCCAGCAGTTTTTCAGGGGAGAGTGAGCAGTTCTTC
CASSFSGESEQFF
>TRBD1|TRBJ2-7|.|TRBV5-6
TGTGCCAGCACCGAACAGGGGGCAAGCTACGAGCAGTACTTC
CASTEQGASYEQYF
>.|TRBJ1-6|.|TRBV9
TGTGCCAGCAGCGTAGGGTCAGATTCACCCCTCCACTTT
CASSVGSDSPLHF
>TRBD2|TRBJ2-4|.|TRBV9
TGTGCCAGCAGCCTCGGACTAGCGGGAGCAGGGGACATTCAGTACTTC
CASSLGLAGAGDIQYF